One sample yielded the 29 T cell receptor beta chains listed below, sequenced in a study of T cell responses to AZD1222 COVID-19 vaccine. Sequenced by immunoSEQ multiplex PCR; TCRdb stores in-frame clones only, minus some. The sample includes 95,000 to 150,000 clones, around nine tenths of them seen just once. Sequencing was performed on peripheral blood, taken on day 0 of AZD1222 vaccination. The receptors come from an adult in good health.

V and J are TRBV2 and TRBJ2-2, with 11 bases matching TRBD2. Germline V lookup: CDR1 SNHLY, CDR2 FYNNEI. After removal of 6 bases from V and 7 bases from J, the junction contained 7 bases not matched to a gene. This CDR3 comprises 15 residues. The CDR3 is CASRTSGSFGGELFF. The CDR3 region has the DNA TGTGCCAGCAGAACTAGCGGGAGCTTCGGCGGGGAGCTGTTTTTT. The complete variable domain, with remaining parts taken from reference TRBV2 and TRBJ2-2, reads EPEVTQTPSHQVTQMGQEVILRCVPISNHLYFYWYRQILGQKVEFLVSFYNNEISEKSEIFDDQFSVERPDGSNFTLKIRSTKLEDSAMYFCASRTSGSFGGELFFGEGSRLTVL.

The table lists this clone with a few counts. One junction end does not reproduce the germline sequence, and a read error may be involved. V usage is TRBV11-3 and J usage is TRBJ2-2; D is tentatively TRBD1 or TRBD2 (6 bases each). The CDR3 spans 19 residues. Germline CDR1 SGHNT, CDR2 YENEEA. Here the CDR3 reads CASSLDLTGRDTIHRGAVF. The DNA for the CDR3 is TGTGCCAGCAGCTTAGATCTAACGGGGCGGGACACGATACACCGGGGAGCTGTTTTT.

This chain uses TRBV5-4 with TRBJ1-1; 8 nucleotides line up with TRBD1. CDR3 length: 17 residues. Germline V CDR1 and CDR2: SGHNT, YYREEE (reference sequence). J was trimmed by 3 bases and V by 0 bases; bases with no gene match: 10. CDR3 DNA sequence: TGTGCCAGCAGCTTGGTCGGACAGGGAAGACGGGACACTGAAGCTTTCTTT. Protein: CASSLVGQGRRDTEAFF.

This clone was seen a handful of times. CDR3 nucleotide sequence: TGTGCCAGCAGTGGGGTGGGCCCTAACTATGGCTACACCTTC. Amino acids: CASSGVGPNYGYTF. V gene TRBV2 combines with J gene TRBJ1-2, with no clear D. The germline V gene encodes CDR1 SNHLY and CDR2 FYNNEI. The CDR3 sequence is 14 residues long. V lost 4 bases and J 0 bases, leaving 9 bases between the germline ends.

This sequence joins TRBV3-1 (or the pseudogene TRBV3-2) and TRBJ2-3, with 14 bases matching TRBD2. Germline-derived CDR1 and CDR2 are LGHDT and YNNKEL (reference sequence). V shed 6 bases, J shed 5 bases, and the junction held 7 bases outside the gene matches. The CDR3 runs 16 residues. The CDR3 sequence: CASSKRLAGGVDTQYF. Here the CDR3 DNA reads TGTGCCAGCAGTAAACGACTAGCGGGAGGGGTAGATACGCAGTATTTT.

The V call is TRBV12-3 or TRBV12-4, the J call TRBJ2-2, with D uncertain. V lost 4 bases and J lost 6, with 6 bases in between. There are 12 residues in the CDR3. The chain's CDR3 is CASSYLPGELFF. The CDR3 DNA sequence: TGTGCCAGCAGTTATCTCCCCGGGGAGCTGTTTTTT.

The genes are TRBV12-3 or TRBV12-4 and TRBJ1-1; D is perhaps TRBD1 (6 bases). The CDR3 totals 12 residues. The germline V and J ends were trimmed by 6 bases and 5 bases, with 10 bases remaining between them. CDR3 sequence reads: CASSRDKTEAFF. CDR3 coding DNA: TGTGCCAGCAGCAGGGACAAGACTGAAGCTTTCTTT.

The V call is TRBV6-1, the J call TRBJ1-1, with D possibly matching TRBD1 (5 bases). V was shortened by 2 bases and J by 3 bases, with 10 bases between the two germline ends. Germline CDR1 and CDR2: MNHNS and SASEGT. The CDR3 has 14 amino acids. CDR3: CASSEYRGDTEAFF. CDR3 DNA sequence: TGTGCCAGCAGTGAATATAGGGGCGACACTGAAGCTTTCTTT.

V and J are TRBV6-1 and TRBJ1-1, with D possibly matching TRBD1 (5 bases). V shed 3 bases and J shed 0 bases, with 14 bases lying between them. The CDR3 runs 16 residues. Germline V CDR1 and CDR2: MNHNS, SASEGT. The CDR3: CASSDPPGNLNTEAFF. The CDR3 nucleotides read TGTGCCAGCAGTGACCCACCAGGGAATTTGAACACTGAAGCTTTCTTT.

This clone was seen more than once but under ten times. The chain uses TRBV5-1 and TRBJ1-6; the match to TRBD1 covers 8 bases. The CDR3 is 15 residues long. V gave up 4 bases and J gave up 9 bases; unmatched junction bases: 9. Germline V gene sequence: CDR1 SGHRS, CDR2 YFSETQ. For the CDR3, the DNA is TGCGCCAGCAGCGATGGAAACAGGGGGGGTTCACCCCTCCACTTT. Amino acid sequence: CASSDGNRGGSPLHF.

CDR3 DNA sequence: TGTGCCAGTGCGGGGCCGGGACAGGGGGGCGGGGAGCAGTACTTC. Its translation is CASAGPGQGGGEQYF. The chain links TRBV2 to TRBJ2-7, with 11 nucleotides matching TRBD1. Germline CDR1 and CDR2: SNHLY and FYNNEI. This CDR3 is built from 15 residues. Unmatched junction bases numbered 14, after V lost 9 bases and J lost 7 bases.

This chain uses TRBV6-5 with TRBJ1-5; TRBD1 aligns across 11 bases. Per the germline V gene, CDR1 is MNHEY and CDR2 is SVGAGI. The CDR3 length is 15 residues. Trimming at V came to 6 bases and at J to 1 base, leaving 2 bases not matched to a gene. The CDR3 sequence: CASSRDRGSNQPQHF. The CDR3 coding sequence is TGTGCCAGCAGCCGGGACAGGGGGAGCAATCAGCCCCAGCATTTT.

This clone was recorded only once. The genes are TRBV6-5 and TRBJ1-1; D not certain. V lost 2 bases, J lost 4 bases, and 11 bases lay in between. Germline loops: CDR1 MNHEY, CDR2 SVGAGI. The CDR3 sequence is 14 residues long. Here the CDR3 reads CASSYGQAGTEAFF. The CDR3 bases are TGTGCCAGCAGTTACGGGCAGGCGGGCACTGAAGCTTTCTTT.

This clone was seen only once. The gene calls are TRBV18 and TRBJ1-2; no firm D call. Germline assignment: CDR1 KGHSH and CDR2 LQKENI. CDR3 length: 12 residues. Trimming stripped 3 bases from V and 4 bases from J, with 6 bases between. CDR3 sequence: CASSPDLYGYTF. CDR3 nucleotides: TGTGCCAGCTCACCGGATCTCTATGGCTACACCTTC.

This clone was counted a single time. The genes are TRBV7-9 and TRBJ1-1; tentatively, D is TRBD1 (5 bases). V lost 2 bases and J lost 5, with 9 bases in between. This CDR3 has 13 amino acids. From germline, CDR1 is SEHNR and CDR2 FQNEAQ (reference sequence). The CDR3 nucleotides are TGTGCCAGCAGCTTAACAGGCGAAACTGAAGCTTTCTTT. Protein product: CASSLTGETEAFF.

This clone was detected once. J is TRBJ2-7 and V is TRBV30; the D is unclear. V lost 0 bases to trimming and J lost 2 bases, with 8 bases between them. The CDR3 is 13 amino acids. The germline V gene has CDR1 GTSNPN and CDR2 SVGIG (reference sequence). In nucleotides, the CDR3 is TGTGCCTGGAGTGTAGGCTCAGCCTACGAGCAGTACTTC. Translated: CAWSVGSAYEQYF.

The J gene is TRBJ1-1, the V gene TRBV28, with 7 bases that match TRBD1. Trimming removed 5 bases from V and 11 bases from J; junction bases left unmatched: 5. CDR1 MDHEN and CDR2 SYDVKM come from the germline V gene. CDR3 length equals 11 residues. CDR3 protein: CASSTTGKAFF. CDR3 coding DNA: TGTGCCAGCAGTACGACAGGGAAGGCTTTCTTT.

Written as DNA, the CDR3 is TGTGCCAGCAGCCTACAGGGGGCGCCTAATGAAAAACTGTTTTTT. Protein: CASSLQGAPNEKLFF. This chain uses TRBV3-1 (or the pseudogene TRBV3-2) with TRBJ1-4; 9 nucleotides match TRBD1. The germline V gene has CDR1 LGHDT and CDR2 YNNKEL (reference sequence). V trimming: 4 bases; J trimming: 3 bases; junction bases outside the gene matches: 3. This CDR3 is 15 amino acids long.

This clone was seen a single time. The J gene is TRBJ2-5, the V gene TRBV9, with D unclear. CDR3 length equals 15 residues. The V gene lost 0 bases and the J gene lost 10 bases, with 19 bases spanning the gap. Germline CDR1 is SGDLS and CDR2 is YYNGEE. The CDR3 region is CASSVEPGPDGIQYF. The CDR3 DNA reads as TGTGCCAGCAGCGTAGAGCCCGGGCCCGATGGGATCCAGTACTTC. The full variable domain, rest sourced from reference TRBV9 and TRBJ2-5, is DSGVTQTPKHLITATGQRVTLRCSPRSGDLSVYWYQQSLDQGLQFLIQYYNGEERAKGNILERFSAQQFPDLHSELNLSSLELGDSALYFCASSVEPGPDGIQYFGPGTRLLVL.

This rearrangement joins TRBV18 to TRBJ2-5; D might be TRBD2 (6 bases). V was cut by 1 base and J by 2 bases, with 11 bases left in between. This CDR3 region has 15 residues. Germline V CDR1 and CDR2: KGHSH, LQKENI. The DNA of the CDR3 is TGTGCCAGCTCACCACGGGTAGCGGCTCAAGAGACCCAGTACTTC. This sequence encodes CASSPRVAAQETQYF.

The chain has TRBV2 and TRBJ1-5; possibly TRBD1 for D (5 bases). This CDR3 has 15 residues. Germline assignment: CDR1 SNHLY and CDR2 FYNNEI. Trimming pared 4 bases from V and 2 bases from J, leaving 12 bases between. The CDR3 region is CASSGGRVGNQPQHF. CDR3 bases: TGTGCCAGCAGTGGGGGCCGGGTTGGCAATCAGCCCCAGCATTTT.

The chain employs TRBV5-6 and TRBJ1-2; no clear D gene. The V gene's germline CDR1 is SGHDT and CDR2 YYEEEE. The CDR3 contains 12 residues. Trimming shortened V by 1 base and J by 6 bases, and 7 bases separated the two germline ends. CDR3 in amino acids: CASSLPGHGYTF. As DNA, the CDR3 is TGTGCCAGCAGCTTGCCAGGCCATGGCTACACCTTC. The entire variable domain, with the rest obtained from reference TRBV5-6 and TRBJ1-2, is as follows: DAGVTQSPTHLIKTRGQQVTLRCSPKSGHDTVSWYQQALGQGPQFIFQYYEEEERQRGNFPDRFSGHQFPNYSSELNVNALLLGDSALYLCASSLPGHGYTFGSGTRLTVV.

The V call is TRBV3-1 (or the pseudogene TRBV3-2), the J call TRBJ1-4; D gene unclear. V was clipped by 1 base and J by 0 bases, with 6 bases between them. The CDR3 loop spans 15 amino acids. CDR1 and CDR2 (germline): LGHDT, YNNKEL (reference sequence). This chain's CDR3 is CASSQGGSTNEKLFF. In nucleotides, the CDR3 is TGTGCCAGCAGCCAAGGCGGCTCAACTAATGAAAAACTGTTTTTT.

The V and J genes are TRBV15 and TRBJ2-3; 8 positions match TRBD1. There are 15 residues in the CDR3. Germline CDR1 LNHNV, CDR2 YYDKDF (reference sequence). V shed 1 base, J shed 2 bases, and the junction held 2 bases outside the gene matches. The CDR3 reads CATSRAGGNTDTQYF. In nucleotides, the CDR3 is TGTGCCACCAGCAGAGCAGGGGGCAACACAGATACGCAGTATTTT.

The rearrangement links TRBV6-5 to TRBJ1-5, with D unclear. V shed 8 bases and J shed 1 base, with 9 bases lying between them. This CDR3 spans 13 amino acids. Per the germline V gene, CDR1 is MNHEY and CDR2 is SVGAGI. CDR3 sequence: CASGRVSNQPQHF. CDR3 nucleotide sequence: TGTGCCAGCGGAAGGGTGAGCAATCAGCCCCAGCATTTT.

The chain's CDR3 is CASSVTGEDSPLHF. In nucleotides, the CDR3 is TGTGCCAGTAGTGTCACAGGGGAGGATTCACCCCTCCACTTT. The chain employs TRBV19 and TRBJ1-6; 7 bases map to TRBD1. The CDR3 runs to 14 residues. Germline V gene sequence: CDR1 LNHDA, CDR2 SQIVND (reference sequence). V shed 5 bases, J shed 8 bases, and the junction held 6 bases outside the gene matches.

The gene calls are TRBV30 and TRBJ2-1, with 7 positions matching TRBD1. Germline V gene lookup returns CDR1 GTSNPN and CDR2 SVGIG (reference sequence). This CDR3 spans 15 amino acids. The J segment lost 6 bases and the V segment lost 2 bases, leaving 10 bases of the junction unmatched. In nucleotides, the CDR3 is TGTGCCTGGAGTACAATGGACAGGACCTTCAATGAGCAGTTCTTC. It encodes CAWSTMDRTFNEQFF.

V usage is TRBV5-1 and J usage is TRBJ2-7, with D perhaps TRBD1 or TRBD2 (5 bases each). The CDR3 is 15 amino acids. V was shortened by 0 bases and J by 7 bases, with 17 bases between the two germline ends. CDR1 and CDR2 (germline): SGHRS, YFSETQ. This CDR3 is CASSLAWGATGEQYF. The CDR3 bases are TGCGCCAGCAGCTTGGCCTGGGGCGCCACGGGAGAGCAGTACTTC.

This CDR3 reads CASSLLGVSYEQYF. The CDR3 DNA reads TGTGCCAGCAGTCTACTCGGGGTTTCCTACGAGCAGTACTTC. The chain joins TRBV6-5 to TRBJ2-7, with a weak D call TRBD2 (5 bases). Deletions cut 5 bases from V and 1 base from J, with 12 bases between. The CDR3 is 14 residues long. The germline gives CDR1 MNHEY, CDR2 SVGAGI.